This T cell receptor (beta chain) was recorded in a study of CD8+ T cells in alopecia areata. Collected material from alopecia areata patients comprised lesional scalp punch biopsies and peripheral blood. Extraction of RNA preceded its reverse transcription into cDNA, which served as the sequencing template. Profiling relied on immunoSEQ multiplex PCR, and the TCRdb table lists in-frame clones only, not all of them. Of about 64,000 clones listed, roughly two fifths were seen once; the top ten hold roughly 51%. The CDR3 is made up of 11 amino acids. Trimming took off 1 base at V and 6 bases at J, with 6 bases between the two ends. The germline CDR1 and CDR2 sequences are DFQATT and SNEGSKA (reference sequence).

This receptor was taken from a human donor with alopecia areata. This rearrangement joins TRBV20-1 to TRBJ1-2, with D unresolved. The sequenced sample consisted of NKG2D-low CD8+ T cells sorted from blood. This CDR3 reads CSARGSDGYTF. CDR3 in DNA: TGCAGTGCTAGAGGTTCGGATGGCTACACCTTC.